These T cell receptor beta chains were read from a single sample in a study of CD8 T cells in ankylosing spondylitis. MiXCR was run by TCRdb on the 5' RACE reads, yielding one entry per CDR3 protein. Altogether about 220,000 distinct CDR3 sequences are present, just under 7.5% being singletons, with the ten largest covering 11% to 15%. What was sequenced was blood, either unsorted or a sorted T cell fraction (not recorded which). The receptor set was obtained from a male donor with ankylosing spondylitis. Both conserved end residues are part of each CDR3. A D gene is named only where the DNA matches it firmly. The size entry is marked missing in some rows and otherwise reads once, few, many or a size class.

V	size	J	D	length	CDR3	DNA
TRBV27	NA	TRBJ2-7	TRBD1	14	CASSLLDRSYEQYF	TGTGCCAGCAGTTTACTGGACAGGTCCTACGAGCAGTACTTC
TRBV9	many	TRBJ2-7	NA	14	CASSLLGSSYEQYF	TGTGCCAGCAGCCTGCTGGGTTCCTCCTACGAGCAGTACTTC
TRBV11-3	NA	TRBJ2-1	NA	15	CASSLDWNRANEQFF	TGTGCCAGCAGCTTAGATTGGAACAGGGCCAATGAGCAGTTCTTC
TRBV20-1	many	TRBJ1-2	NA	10	CSALDYGYTF	TGCAGTGCTCTGGACTATGGCTACACCTTC
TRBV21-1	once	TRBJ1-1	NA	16	CASTPGTGSMNTEAFF	TGTGCCAGCACCCCCGGAACAGGGAGCATGAACACTGAAGCTTTCTTT
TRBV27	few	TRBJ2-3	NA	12	CASSFGGDTQYF	TGTGCCAGCAGTTTTGGCGGAGATACGCAGTATTTT
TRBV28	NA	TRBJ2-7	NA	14	CASSYPGLTYEQYF	TGTGCCAGCAGTTATCCAGGGTTGACCTACGAGCAGTACTTC
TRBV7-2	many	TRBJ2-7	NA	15	CASSPLGTPSYEQYF	TGTGCCAGCAGCCCCCTGGGGACACCCTCCTACGAGCAGTACTTC
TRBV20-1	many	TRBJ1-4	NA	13	CSARSWGDEKLFF	TGCAGTGCTAGATCGTGGGGGGACGAAAAACTGTTTTTT
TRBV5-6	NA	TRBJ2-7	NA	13	CASSLWGAYEQYF	TGTGCCAGCAGCTTATGGGGCGCCTACGAGCAGTACTTC
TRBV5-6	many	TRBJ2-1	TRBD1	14	CASSPGQGSNEQFF	TGTGCCAGCTCCCCGGGACAGGGTAGTAATGAGCAGTTCTTC
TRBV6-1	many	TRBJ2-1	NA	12	CASGGPRNEQFF	TGTGCCAGCGGTGGGCCGCGCAATGAGCAGTTCTTC
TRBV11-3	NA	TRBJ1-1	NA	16	CASSLGPPRGNTEAFF	TGTGCCAGCAGCTTAGGCCCTCCAAGAGGAAACACTGAAGCTTTCTTT